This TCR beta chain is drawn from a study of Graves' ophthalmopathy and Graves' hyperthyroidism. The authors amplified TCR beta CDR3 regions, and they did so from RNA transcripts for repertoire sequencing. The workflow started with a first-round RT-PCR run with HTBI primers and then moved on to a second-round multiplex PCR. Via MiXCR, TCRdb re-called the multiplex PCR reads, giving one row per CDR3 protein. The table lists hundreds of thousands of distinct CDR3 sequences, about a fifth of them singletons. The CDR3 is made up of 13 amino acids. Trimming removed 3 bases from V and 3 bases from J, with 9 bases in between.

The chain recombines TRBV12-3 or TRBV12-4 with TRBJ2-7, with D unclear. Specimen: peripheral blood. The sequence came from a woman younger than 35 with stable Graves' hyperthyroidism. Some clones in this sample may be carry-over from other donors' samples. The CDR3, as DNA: TGTGCCAGCAGTTTTGGGGTAGGCTACGAGCAGTACTTC. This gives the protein CASSFGVGYEQYF.